This T cell receptor beta chain came from a study of CD8 T cells in Susac syndrome. In germline, CDR1 is KGHSH, CDR2 LQKENI. With 3 bases removed from V and 1 base from J, the gap between germline ends came to 6 bases. The CDR3 is made up of 13 amino acids. Reverse transcription of about 0.45 to 1 ug RNA used random hexamers. TCRdb re-derived calls from the immunoSEQ multiplex PCR reads in MiXCR, one entry per CDR3 protein. The sample lists over 300,000 distinct CDR3 sequences, about 91% occurring once. A few counts support this clonotype. This clonotype originated in a human donor with multiple sclerosis. The sample taken for sequencing was CD4+ T cells from PBMCs. This chain links TRBV18 with TRBJ1-1; D gene unclear. The CDR3 coding sequence is TGTGCCAGCTCACCTCGGCAGAACACTGAAGCTTTCTTT. This sequence encodes CASSPRQNTEAFF.